This T cell receptor beta chain was sequenced in a study of molecular identifiers for immune sequencing clone quantification. For the study at large: Naive CD8 RNA (around 20,000 or 100,000 cells) was divided into five aliquots, with four sequenced.

In preparing bulk TCR libraries, previously described methods and listed TCR primers were used. TCRdb itself ran the PCR reads through MiXCR, one entry per CDR3 protein. The sample has 600,000 to 650,000 distinct CDR3 sequences, approximately 20% seen once. Germline CDR1 and CDR2: LGHDT and YNNKEL (reference sequence). The CDR3 is 14 amino acids. Trimming left V 11 bases short and J 0 bases short, with 14 bases between. A note on this clonotype: Antigen unknown.

Overall study results and limits: Clone sizes could be underestimated for highly expanded clones when identical TCR molecules share a barcode.

Naive CD8 T cells were FACS-sorted by CD8+CD4-CCR7+CD45RA+ markers. V is TRBV3-1 and J is TRBJ2-1; no firm D call. The sample comprised naive CD8+ T cells from blood, with Jurkat cell RNA spiked in. Subset reported: FACS-sorted CD8+CD4-CCR7+CD45RA+ naive T cells. The TCR was taken from a human donor in good health. Some libraries in this study had Jurkat cell RNA spiked in. CDR3 loop: CASGGIPSYNEQFF. Written as DNA, the CDR3 is TGTGCCTCCGGTGGGATCCCCTCCTACAATGAGCAGTTCTTC.